These 17 T cell receptor beta chains were sequenced from one sample in a study of blood T cell repertoires in COVID-19 (dated by TCRdb to the early 2020s). The method behind the library was the immunoSEQ multiplex PCR assay. TCRdb stores this immuneACCESS table with in-frame sequences only. Part of the clones is absent; in the studies checked, under half of the shortfall reflects unresolved V genes, and no reason is known for the rest. This sample has some 200,000 clones in its table, and around four fifths of those were observed once. Clones ranked in the top ten supply over 13% of the sample. The sequenced material came from peripheral blood. All receptors come from a man in his thirties or forties with active or convalescent COVID-19.

J is TRBJ2-7 and V is TRBV6-5; D not resolved. V gave up 2 bases and J gave up 6 bases, with 14 bases separating them. The CDR3 has 14 residues. Germline V gene lookup returns CDR1 MNHEY and CDR2 SVGAGI. The CDR3 here is CASSYTPDSREQYV. In DNA, the CDR3 is TGTGCCAGCAGTTACACCCCGGATAGCCGCGAGCAGTACGTC.

The CDR3 DNA reads TGTGCCAGCAGCGGGGAGGAGCACTACGGGAGCAATGAGCAGTTCTTC. This codes for CASSGEEHYGSNEQFF. The V call is TRBV7-6, the J call TRBJ2-1; a possible D gene is TRBD2 (6 bases). Germline V gene data show CDR1 as SGHVS and CDR2 as FNYEAQ. This CDR3 comprises 16 residues. V dropped 5 bases and J dropped 6 bases, with 20 bases sitting between them.

The V call is TRBV30, the J call TRBJ2-7; the match to TRBD2 covers 7 bases. J lost 3 bases, V lost 5 bases, and 7 bases had no gene match. Germline V CDR1 and CDR2: GTSNPN, SVGIG (reference sequence). CDR3 length: 13 residues. In DNA, the CDR3 is TGTGCCTGGCAAACCGGGACTAACTACGAGCAGTACTTC. Its translation: CAWQTGTNYEQYF.

The chain recombines TRBV7-9 with TRBJ2-3, with 10 bases that match TRBD1. The CDR3 covers 16 residues. CDR1 SEHNR and CDR2 FQNEAQ come from the germline V gene (reference sequence). The V gene end was trimmed by 5 bases and the J gene end by 5 bases; junction bases not matched to a gene: 10. The CDR3 protein is CASSPWGGQGRDTQYF. In DNA, the CDR3 is TGTGCCAGCAGCCCCTGGGGGGGACAGGGGCGAGATACGCAGTATTTT.

The CDR3, as DNA: TGTGCCAGCAGCTCACAGGGCAACGAGCAGTACGTC. It yields the protein CASSSQGNEQYV. The rearrangement uses TRBV6-6 and TRBJ2-7; possible D gene TRBD1, 6 bases. V lost 6 bases and J 5 bases, leaving 11 bases between the germline ends. The CDR3 is 12 amino acids. Looked up from germline, CDR1 is MNHNY and CDR2 is SVGAGI (reference sequence).

This rearrangement joins TRBV18 to TRBJ1-2, with TRBD1 matching 7 bases. The CDR3 loop spans 13 amino acids. V lost 4 bases and J lost 8; bases outside the gene matches: 7. CDR1 and CDR2 (germline): KGHSH, LQKENI. CDR3 sequence: CASSLRQGDGYTF. The CDR3 DNA reads as TGTGCCAGCTCACTCCGACAGGGTGACGGCTACACCTTC. The entire variable domain, with the rest obtained from reference TRBV18 and TRBJ1-2, is as follows: NAGVMQNPRHLVRRRGQEARLRCSPMKGHSHVYWYRQLPEEGLKFMVYLQKENIIDESGMPKERFSAEFPKEGPSILRIQQVVRGDSAAYFCASSLRQGDGYTFGSGTRLTVV.

The chain joins TRBV5-4 to TRBJ1-2; 8 nucleotides align to TRBD1. Germline CDR1 and CDR2: SGHNT and YYREEE (reference sequence). This CDR3 is built from 14 residues. V shed 2 bases and J 3 bases; nucleotides not matched to a gene: 3. CDR3 protein: CASSLSQGDYGYTF. Written as DNA, the CDR3 is TGTGCCAGCAGCTTATCACAGGGGGACTATGGCTACACCTTC.

The chain joins TRBV18 to TRBJ1-2; 7 nucleotides line up with TRBD1. The ends lost 3 bases at V and 10 bases at J; junction bases unmatched: 5. Per germline, CDR1 KGHSH and CDR2 LQKENI. The CDR3 contains 12 residues. This chain's CDR3 is CASSPGTADYTF. CDR3 in DNA: TGTGCCAGCTCACCGGGGACAGCTGACTACACCTTC. The full variable domain, rest sourced from reference TRBV18 and TRBJ1-2, is NAGVMQNPRHLVRRRGQEARLRCSPMKGHSHVYWYRQLPEEGLKFMVYLQKENIIDESGMPKERFSAEFPKEGPSILRIQQVVRGDSAAYFCASSPGTADYTFGSGTRLTVV.

This sequence joins TRBV10-3 and TRBJ2-1, with D possibly being TRBD1 (7 bases). There are 18 residues in the CDR3. Looked up from germline, CDR1 is ENHRY and CDR2 is SYGVKD. V was clipped by 10 bases and J by 0 bases, with 25 bases between them. CDR3 DNA: TGTGCCACTCGTCTTTCCTCTTTCCAGGGGGGCTCCTACAATGAGCAGTTCTTC. Translating it yields CATRLSSFQGGSYNEQFF.

This clone was counted a few times. Other DNA sequences within the sample encode an identical CDR3. This chain uses TRBV19 with TRBJ1-2; D gene uncertain. V lost 2 bases and J lost 3, with 7 bases in between. Germline CDR1 LNHDA, CDR2 SQIVND (reference sequence). The CDR3 length is 13 residues. The chain's CDR3 is CASSIPGDYGYTF. The CDR3 nucleotides are TGTGCCAGTAGTATACCCGGGGACTATGGCTACACCTTC. Variable domain in full (rest from reference TRBV19 and TRBJ1-2): DGGITQSPKYLFRKEGQNVTLSCEQNLNHDAMYWYRQDPGQGLRLIYYSQIVNDFQKGDIAEGYSVSREKKESFPLTVTSAQKNPTAFYLCASSIPGDYGYTFGSGTRLTVV.

The CDR3 protein is CAISLLGDEQYF. The CDR3 DNA follows: TGTGCCATCAGTCTCCTCGGTGACGAGCAGTACTTC. The chain has TRBV10-3 and TRBJ2-7; D unresolved. CDR1 is ENHRY, CDR2 SYGVKD, per germline. V lost 5 bases and J lost 5, with 10 bases in between. The CDR3 sequence is 12 residues long.

The gene calls are TRBV5-6 and TRBJ1-5, with 9 bases lining up with TRBD1. V gave up 3 bases and J gave up 2 bases; unmatched junction bases: 6. Germline CDR1 SGHDT, CDR2 YYEEEE. The CDR3 has 16 amino acids. In DNA, the CDR3 is TGTGCCAGCAGCTGGGGACAGGGCATGGGCAATCAGCCCCAGCATTTT. As protein: CASSWGQGMGNQPQHF. The full variable domain, with the rest looked up from reference TRBV5-6 and TRBJ1-5, is DAGVTQSPTHLIKTRGQQVTLRCSPKSGHDTVSWYQQALGQGPQFIFQYYEEEERQRGNFPDRFSGHQFPNYSSELNVNALLLGDSALYLCASSWGQGMGNQPQHFGDGTRLSIL.

The chain carries TRBV19 and TRBJ2-1, with TRBD1 matching 7 bases. Trimming took 8 bases from V and 4 from J; bases not matched to a gene: 8. This CDR3 comprises 14 residues. CDR1 LNHDA and CDR2 SQIVND come from the germline V gene (reference sequence). CDR3 in amino acids: CASAPGQSYNEQFF. DNA of the CDR3: TGTGCCAGTGCACCGGGACAGTCATACAATGAGCAGTTCTTC.

The chain uses TRBV5-1 and TRBJ2-1; D not certain. The V end was cut by 0 bases, the J end by 7 bases, with 11 bases between. The germline V gene encodes CDR1 SGHRS and CDR2 YFSETQ. This CDR3 is 14 amino acids long. The CDR3 spells CASSLGVAGNEQFF. CDR3 coding DNA: TGCGCCAGCAGCTTGGGGGTTGCCGGGAATGAGCAGTTCTTC.

The chain joins TRBV5-1 to TRBJ1-5; 7 bases are shared with TRBD1. The CDR3 consists of 14 residues. J gave up 7 bases and V 2 bases, and 6 bases lay outside the gene matches. Germline-derived CDR1 and CDR2 are SGHRS and YFSETQ. The CDR3 here is CASSLVGGEQPQHF. CDR3 DNA: TGCGCCAGCAGCTTAGTAGGGGGCGAACAGCCCCAGCATTTT.

This sequence joins TRBV7-6 and TRBJ2-1; 7 positions match TRBD2. The V gene's germline CDR1 is SGHVS and CDR2 FNYEAQ. V was clipped by 0 bases and J by 5 bases; unmatched bases: 7. The CDR3 is 16 residues long. CDR3 in DNA: TGTGCCAGCAGCTTAGCACTTAGCGGGCCTAACAATGAGCAGTTCTTC. This codes for CASSLALSGPNNEQFF.

This chain connects TRBV19 to TRBJ1-1; 11 nucleotides line up with TRBD1. Germline V gives CDR1 LNHDA, CDR2 SQIVND (reference sequence). The J segment lost 0 bases and the V segment lost 3 bases, leaving 6 bases of the junction unmatched. The CDR3 covers 17 residues. CDR3 nucleotide sequence: TGTGCCAGTAGTATCTGGACAGGGGGCGGGATGAACACTGAAGCTTTCTTT. Protein: CASSIWTGGGMNTEAFF.